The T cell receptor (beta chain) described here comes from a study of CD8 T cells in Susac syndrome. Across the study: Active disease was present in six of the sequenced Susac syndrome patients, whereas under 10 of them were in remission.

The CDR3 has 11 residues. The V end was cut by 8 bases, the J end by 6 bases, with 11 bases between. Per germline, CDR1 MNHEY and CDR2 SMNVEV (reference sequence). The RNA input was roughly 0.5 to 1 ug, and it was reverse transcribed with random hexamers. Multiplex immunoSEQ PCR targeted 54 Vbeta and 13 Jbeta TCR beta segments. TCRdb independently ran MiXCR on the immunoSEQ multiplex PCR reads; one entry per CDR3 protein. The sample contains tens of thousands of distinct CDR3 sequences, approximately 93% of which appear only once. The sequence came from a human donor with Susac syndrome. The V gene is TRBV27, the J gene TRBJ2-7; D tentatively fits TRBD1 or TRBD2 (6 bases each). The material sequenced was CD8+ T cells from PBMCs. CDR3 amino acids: CASGGPSEQYF. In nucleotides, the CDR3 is TGTGCCAGCGGGGGGCCGAGCGAGCAGTACTTC.